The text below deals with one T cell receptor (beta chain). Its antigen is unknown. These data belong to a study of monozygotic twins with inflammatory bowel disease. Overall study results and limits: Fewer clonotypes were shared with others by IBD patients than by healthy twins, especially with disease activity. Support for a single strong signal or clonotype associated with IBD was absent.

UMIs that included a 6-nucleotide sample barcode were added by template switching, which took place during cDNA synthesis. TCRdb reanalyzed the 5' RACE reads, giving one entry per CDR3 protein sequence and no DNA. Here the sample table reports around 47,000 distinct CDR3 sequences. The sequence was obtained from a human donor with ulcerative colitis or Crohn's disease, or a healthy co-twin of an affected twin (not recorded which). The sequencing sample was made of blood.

The CDR3: CASSESPTSGSSYEQYF. The chain couples TRBV5-1 to TRBJ2-7; TCRdb's assignment of TRBD2 cannot be checked, as there is no DNA. The CDR3 is 17 residues long. Looked up from germline, CDR1 is SGHRS and CDR2 is YFSETQ.